This TCR beta chain was profiled in a study of shared clonotypes between healthy human individuals. The germline V gene has CDR1 SGHTA and CDR2 FQGNSA. This CDR3 contains 16 residues. V was trimmed by 1 base and J by 2 bases, leaving 12 bases between them. Adult Caucasians living in Nashville, Tennessee made up all of the donors. Data came from immunoSEQ multiplex PCR; TCRdb stores just in-frame clones and leaves some out. Of a few million clones listed, 85% to 95% are singletons. Concerning this clone: The antigen remains undetermined.

Study outcomes and limitations: Sorted-subset samples were not fully sequenced, rarefaction indicated. A generally larger estimated richness was seen in naive subsets than in memory subsets. Blood alone was sampled, and tissue repertoires likely differ.

This chain uses TRBV7-2 with TRBJ1-5; TRBD1 is a possible D gene (6 bases). What was sequenced was naive CD4+ T cells from PBMCs. Subset here: CD45RA+ positively selected. The TCR sequence derives from a man between 18 and 29 years old in good health. Some clones in this sample may be carry-over from other donors' samples. Here the CDR3 DNA reads TGTGCCAGCAGCTTAGAGCAGGGGTTAGGCAATCAGCCCCAGCATTTT. Its protein product is CASSLEQGLGNQPQHF.